This entry features one T cell receptor beta chain sequence. This record comes from a study of blood T cell repertoires in COVID-19. At the level of the study: Collection of acute and convalescent COVID-19 samples took place in the United States, Italy and Spain.

Source study methods: By means of reference gene primer amplification, nucleated cell counts were estimated. TCRdb's copy holds only in-frame clones and misses some; the assay was immunoSEQ multiplex PCR. V and J calls and clone size are as listed in that table; D and trimming were resolved from the DNA. There are over 200,000 clones in the sample; around 85% occur only once, and around 5.4% lies in the top ten. The V and J ends lost 3 bases and 6 bases, in that order; junction bases with no gene match: 6. The germline V gene has CDR1 SQVTM and CDR2 ANQGSEA. This CDR3 spans 13 amino acids. The sequence came from a human donor in a cohort sampled during active COVID-19. This rearrangement joins TRBV29-1 to TRBJ2-7; 9 nucleotides align to TRBD1. The sample taken for sequencing was peripheral blood. CDR3 protein: CSVEGQGSSEQYF. In DNA form, the CDR3 reads TGCAGCGTTGAGGGACAGGGCTCGTCCGAGCAGTACTTC.